This T cell receptor (beta chain) was recorded in a study of T cells in Graves' hyperthyroidism and ophthalmopathy. General study results and limits: A model of 13 V-J pairs discriminated ophthalmopathy from stable hyperthyroidism.

This CDR3 contains 17 residues. Trimming removed 3 bases from V and 0 bases from J; junction bases left unmatched: 7. CDR1 and CDR2 from the germline V gene are SGHDN and FVKESK. Authors of the study amplified TCR beta CDR3 regions from RNA transcripts. Initially, a first-round RT-PCR of the TCR CDR3 employed the HTBI primer set. TCRdb analysed the multiplex PCR reads with MiXCR anew, one entry per CDR3 protein. The table has more than 300,000 distinct CDR3 sequences, about 18% seen once; the top ten hold 40%. In this sample, this clonotype turned up many times. Its target is not known. V usage is TRBV14 and J usage is TRBJ2-7, with 11 bases identical to TRBD2. The sample comprised blood. The clonotype was recovered from a man between 18 and 29 years old with Graves' ophthalmopathy. The CDR3 coding sequence is TGTGCCAGCAGCCACTGGGGACTAGCGGAGAGCTCCTACGAGCAGTACTTC. Its protein product is CASSHWGLAESSYEQYF.